The source of this T cell receptor beta chain is a study of patients and donors after allogeneic stem cell transplantation (TCRdb year 2020). Receptors were amplified or captured by RT-PCR. Reads for this sample came from a NextSeq 550. TCRdb reprocessed the public reads (quality trimming at Q25 with fastp, clone calling with MiXCR) and kept in-frame beta chains. Entries are consolidated by CDR3 protein sequence, retaining the most common genes and DNA. This sample is represented by tens of thousands of distinct CDR3 sequences; under 50% of them were singletons. Together, the top ten hold roughly 64% of the sample. A few counts support this clonotype. Its cognate antigen has yet to be identified. There are no base qualities to consult, and no much larger clone falls within one base. The germline V gene yields ENHRY for CDR1 and SYGVKD for CDR2. The CDR3 starts with the cysteine, ends with the phenylalanine, and has 14 residues. Only CDR3 DNA remains: 42 bases, in frame from the first base. The junction carries 18 bases between V and J, which are trimmed by 7 bases and 8 bases respectively.

The TCR was taken from a human donor who was either an allogeneic HSCT recipient or a stem cell or donor lymphocyte infusion donor (not recorded which). It is not recorded whose cells these are; they may come from a transplant donor. The sample comprised blood, either unsorted or a sorted T cell fraction (not recorded which). The chain joins TRBV10-3 to TRBJ1-5; the D gene is unclear. The nucleotide sequence reads as follows: TGTGCCATCATGTTCGGCCGCCCCCGTGAGCCCCAGCATTTT. It translates to CAIMFGRPREPQHF.